The 5 T cell receptor beta chains below were found in one sample sequenced in a study of CD8+ T cells in alopecia areata. Cell sorting was performed on pooled cutaneous lymph node cells with CD4, CD8alpha, NKG2D, NKG2ACE and other markers. Extracted RNA was reverse transcribed, and the resulting cDNA served as sequencing template. Libraries were prepared by immunoSEQ multiplex PCR; TCRdb keeps only in-frame clonotypes and omits some of them. Found here are more than 250,000 clones, no singletons; the ten largest cover 0.9% to 1.5%. The sequencing input was CD4+ T cells sorted from a lymph node. These receptors were collected from a C3H/HeJ mouse with alopecia areata. This strain's MHC haplotype is H2-k.

Note on this clone: Any gene name here is a mouse gene name. Read sequence stops 4 residues before the CDR3 end, and the germline J gene provides the missing end. This chain uses TRBV5 with TRBJ2-5; 7 positions agree with TRBD2. Germline CDR1 reads LGHNA; CDR2 reads YNLKQL (reference sequence). This CDR3 has 11 amino acids. The CDR3 DNA, read in part, is TGTTCCGGGGGGGAAGGAGAC. It yields the protein CSGGEGD. The CDR3, in full, reads CSGGEGDTQYF.

This clone came up a few times. Mouse gene names and germline throughout. CDR3 in amino acids: CASSQDDRGNTGQLYF. The CDR3 DNA, read in part, is TGTGCCAGCAGCCAAGATGACAGGGGGAACACCGGG. The chain combines TRBV5 with TRBJ2-2; TRBD1 aligns across 9 bases. The read falls 4 residues short of the CDR3 end, and the missing part is taken from the germline J gene. V dropped 0 bases and J dropped 2; count of bases not matched to a gene: 1. Germline V gene lookup returns CDR1 LGHNA and CDR2 YNLKQL (reference sequence). The CDR3 runs to 16 residues.

About this clone: Mouse gene names and germline throughout. Read sequence stops 4 residues before the CDR3 end, and the germline J gene provides the missing end. This CDR3 is also generated by other DNA sequences in the sample. This chain connects TRBV19 to TRBJ2-7; D ambiguous. Germline CDR1 reads FNHDT; CDR2 reads SITEND (reference sequence). The CDR3 is 14 residues long. The V and J ends lost 2 bases and 0 bases respectively, with 9 bases between them. The CDR3 DNA, read in part, is TGTGCCAGCAGTATCCCAGGAAGCTCCTAT. Amino acid sequence: CASSIPGSSY. The full CDR3 protein is CASSIPGSSYEQYF.

Comments on this clone: Mouse germline and gene names are used. The same CDR3 also results from other DNA sequences found in this sample. The part of the CDR3 DNA that was read is TGTGCCAGCAGCGACTGGGGGGGTAACCAAGAC. Its protein is CASSDWGGNQD. The full CDR3 protein is CASSDWGGNQDTQYF. The V call is TRBV13-3, the J call TRBJ2-5; 11 bases match TRBD2. Coverage ceases 4 residues before the CDR3 finishes, and the germline J gene fills in the end. This CDR3 comprises 15 residues. V trimming: 5 bases; J trimming: 0 bases; junction bases outside the gene matches: 2. The germline CDR1 and CDR2 sequences are NNHDY and SYVADS.

Worth noting for this clone: Gene names follow the mouse nomenclature. Read data end 4 residues before the CDR3 end; the end is taken from the germline J gene. This sequence joins TRBV1 and TRBJ2-5; 7 bases match TRBD1. The germline V gene has CDR1 NSQYPW and CDR2 LRSPGD (reference sequence). The CDR3 consists of 15 residues. The CDR3 sequence: CTCSALRDSGDTQYF. CDR3 DNA, as far as it was read: TGCACCTGCAGTGCACTCCGGGACAGTGGAGAC.